The 25 T cell receptor beta chains reported below all come from one sample, sequenced in a study of shared clonotypes between healthy human individuals. Repertoires were generated with immunoSEQ multiplex PCR, while TCRdb's copy carries only in-frame clones and drops some. This sample carries 2 million to 3 million clones, 90% to 95% of them seen once, and the ten largest clones take 0.36%. Sequenced input: naive CD4+ T cells from PBMCs. The sample's subset: CD45RA+ positively selected. Receptors were obtained from a man aged 18 to 30 in good health. Some clones in this sample may be carry-over from other donors' samples.

The rearrangement links TRBV9 to TRBJ1-3, with D possibly matching TRBD1 (5 bases). Germline V gene data show CDR1 as SGDLS and CDR2 as YYNGEE. This CDR3 comprises 13 residues. Trimming removed 3 bases at V and 8 bases at J, with 12 bases between. The CDR3 DNA sequence: TGTGCCAGCAGCGCGACAGTGGGGGACACCATATATTTT. This encodes CASSATVGDTIYF.

This clone was seen just once. The CDR3 is CASSPRQGPFTEAFF. As DNA, the CDR3 is TGTGCCAGCAGCCCCCGACAGGGGCCGTTCACTGAAGCTTTCTTT. The chain uses TRBV7-2 and TRBJ1-1; the match to TRBD1 covers 8 bases. J was trimmed by 4 bases and V by 5 bases; bases with no gene match: 9. This CDR3 spans 15 amino acids. Germline loops: CDR1 SGHTA, CDR2 FQGNSA.

The chain links TRBV9 to TRBJ2-2; a possible D gene is TRBD1 (6 bases). The germline V and J ends were trimmed by 3 bases and 2 bases, with 8 bases remaining between them. Germline CDR1 SGDLS, CDR2 YYNGEE. This CDR3 comprises 14 residues. This chain's CDR3 is CASSARGNTGELFF. The CDR3 nucleotides read TGTGCCAGCAGCGCCAGGGGAAACACCGGGGAGCTGTTTTTT.

The V call is TRBV28, the J call TRBJ1-3, with D uncertain. In germline, CDR1 is MDHEN, CDR2 SYDVKM. Trimming cost V 4 bases and J 1 base, with 14 bases left between them. The CDR3 spans 16 residues. The CDR3 loop is CASSSTRDLSGNTIYF. CDR3 DNA sequence: TGTGCCAGCAGTTCCACGAGGGATCTTTCTGGAAACACCATATATTTT.

This clone was detected only a few times. V usage is TRBV19 and J usage is TRBJ1-1; TRBD1 aligns across 8 bases. The V gene's germline CDR1 is LNHDA and CDR2 SQIVND (reference sequence). The CDR3 is 17 residues long. V dropped 9 bases and J dropped 0; count of bases not matched to a gene: 15. The CDR3 DNA follows: TGTGCCAGCTTGACACGGACAGGGTCCGACATGAACACTGAAGCTTTCTTT. Its translation is CASLTRTGSDMNTEAFF. Full variable domain (outside the CDR3, taken from reference TRBV19 and TRBJ1-1): DGGITQSPKYLFRKEGQNVTLSCEQNLNHDAMYWYRQDPGQGLRLIYYSQIVNDFQKGDIAEGYSVSREKKESFPLTVTSAQKNPTAFYLCASLTRTGSDMNTEAFFGQGTRLTVV.

This rearrangement joins TRBV27 to TRBJ1-3, with D maybe TRBD1 (5 bases). Trimming stripped 5 bases from V and 2 bases from J, with 22 bases between. Germline CDR1 is MNHEY and CDR2 is SMNVEV (reference sequence). CDR3 length equals 18 residues. Written as DNA, the CDR3 is TGTGCCAGCAGTCGCTCTTTCCGGGGGGTCGAGGCTGGAAACACCATATATTTT. Its translation: CASSRSFRGVEAGNTIYF.

The chain combines TRBV7-9 with TRBJ1-1; the D is unclear. Germline V CDR1 and CDR2: SEHNR, FQNEAQ (reference sequence). Trimming shortened V by 1 base and J by 10 bases, and 19 bases separated the two germline ends. This CDR3 is built from 15 residues. CDR3 nucleotides: TGTGCCAGCAGCTTAGGGTCTGCGGGAGTCCCGGGAGCTTTCTTT. The encoded protein is CASSLGSAGVPGAFF. The variable domain in full, with the rest retrieved from reference TRBV7-9 and TRBJ1-1, is DTGVSQNPRHKITKRGQNVTFRCDPISEHNRLYWYRQTLGQGPEFLTYFQNEAQLEKSRLLSDRFSAERPKGSFSTLEIQRTEQGDSAMYLCASSLGSAGVPGAFFGQGTRLTVV.

The chain combines TRBV11-2 with TRBJ2-2, with unresolved D. Per the germline V gene, CDR1 is SGHAT and CDR2 is FQNNGV. The CDR3 is 15 amino acids. Trimming pared 1 base from V and 4 bases from J, leaving 10 bases between. The CDR3 region is CASSLAQATTGELFF. In DNA form, the CDR3 reads TGTGCCAGCAGCTTAGCCCAGGCGACCACCGGGGAGCTGTTTTTT.

The rearrangement uses TRBV7-9 and TRBJ2-5, with 7 bases aligning to TRBD1. The DNA end favors TRBJ2-7, so the J call may be wrong. This CDR3 has 16 amino acids. CDR1 SEHNR and CDR2 FQNEAQ come from the germline V gene (reference sequence). The CDR3 region has the DNA TGTGCCAGCAGCCCACGACAGGGCTCAAGCTCCTACGAGCAGTACTTC. As protein: CASSPRQGSSSYEQYF.

This clone has a single count. This rearrangement joins TRBV5-1 to TRBJ2-7; D is perhaps TRBD1 or TRBD2 (5 bases each). Trimming shortened V by 4 bases and J by 6 bases, and 17 bases separated the two germline ends. From germline, CDR1 is SGHRS and CDR2 YFSETQ. There are 14 residues in the CDR3. This chain's CDR3 is CASSPTSGTPEQYF. The CDR3 DNA sequence: TGCGCCAGCAGCCCGACCTCCGGGACGCCCGAGCAGTACTTC. Based on the CDR3 plus reference TRBV5-1 and TRBJ2-7, the full variable domain is KAGVTQTPRYLIKTRGQQVTLSCSPISGHRSVSWYQQTPGQGLQFLFEYFSETQRNKGNFPGRFSGRQFSNSRSEMNVSTLELGDSALYLCASSPTSGTPEQYFGPGTRLTVT.

About this clone itself: The sample contains more than one DNA sequence encoding this CDR3. The gene calls are TRBV4-1 and TRBJ2-4; 15 positions agree with TRBD2. With 4 bases clipped from V and 0 bases from J, the junction kept 4 bases outside the gene matches. Germline lookup yields CDR1 MGHRA and CDR2 YSYEKL. The CDR3 is 18 amino acids. As DNA, the CDR3 is TGCGCCAGCAGCCCGGGACTAGCGGGAGGAATAGCCAAAAACATTCAGTACTTC. This gives the protein CASSPGLAGGIAKNIQYF.

Points on this clone: This sample includes further DNA sequences coding for the same CDR3. The chain uses TRBV5-1 and TRBJ2-7, with D possibly TRBD1 on 5 matching bases. The CDR3 is 14 residues long. V lost 0 bases to trimming and J lost 2 bases, with 9 bases between them. Germline V gene data show CDR1 as SGHRS and CDR2 as YFSETQ. The CDR3 coding sequence is TGCGCCAGCAGCTTGGACAGGCGAGCCTACGAGCAGTACTTC. It is translated as CASSLDRRAYEQYF.

This chain joins TRBV29-1 and TRBJ2-7; TRBD1 is a possible D gene (6 bases). V was cut by 7 bases and J by 2 bases, with 12 bases left in between. Germline CDR1 is SQVTM and CDR2 is ANQGSEA. The CDR3 runs 12 residues. The CDR3 reads CSASGTPYEQYF. The CDR3 DNA follows: TGCAGCGCGTCCGGGACACCCTACGAGCAGTACTTC.

This clone was seen only once. The CDR3: CASSLGGVNSPLHF. The CDR3 DNA sequence: TGTGCCAGCAGCTTAGGAGGGGTTAATTCACCCCTCCACTTT. The chain joins TRBV11-3 to TRBJ1-6, with TRBD1 as a possible D gene (5 bases). With 1 base removed from V and 6 bases from J, the gap between germline ends came to 7 bases. Germline V gene sequence: CDR1 SGHNT, CDR2 YENEEA. The CDR3 extends over 14 amino acids.

In nucleotides, the CDR3 is TGTGCCAGTAGCAGGTCACAGGGAATGTCCGGGGAGCTGTTTTTT. The encoded protein is CASSRSQGMSGELFF. This chain connects TRBV7-9 to TRBJ2-2; D might be TRBD1 (6 bases). CDR3 length: 15 amino acids. The germline V and J ends were trimmed by 9 bases and 6 bases, with 20 bases remaining between them. Per the germline V gene, CDR1 is SEHNR and CDR2 is FQNEAQ (reference sequence).

About this clone: The sample holds other DNA sequences that translate to the same CDR3. The rearrangement links TRBV28 to TRBJ2-5, with 7 bases lining up with TRBD2. Trimming removed 7 bases from V and 5 bases from J; junction bases left unmatched: 13. This CDR3 spans 15 amino acids. The germline gives CDR1 MDHEN, CDR2 SYDVKM. The CDR3 sequence is CASTLSGRGRETQYF. CDR3 nucleotide sequence: TGTGCCAGCACACTTTCTGGGAGGGGCCGGGAGACCCAGTACTTC.

The J gene is TRBJ2-6, the V gene TRBV18; the D is unclear. Trimming cost V 0 bases and J 2 bases, with 8 bases left between them. This CDR3 has 16 residues. Germline V CDR1 and CDR2: KGHSH, LQKENI. The CDR3 region is CASSPPGLPGANVLTF. The DNA of the CDR3 is TGTGCCAGCTCACCACCGGGGTTACCTGGGGCCAACGTCCTGACTTTC.

The chain recombines TRBV6-1 with TRBJ1-2; D unclear. CDR3 length: 14 residues. With 1 base removed from V and 8 bases from J, the gap between germline ends came to 14 bases. Germline V gene sequence: CDR1 MNHNS, CDR2 SASEGT. The CDR3 loop is CASSEGGLSTGYTF. CDR3 DNA sequence: TGTGCCAGCAGTGAAGGTGGCCTCTCTACAGGCTACACCTTC.

The chain carries TRBV29-1 and TRBJ2-7; 12 bases map to TRBD2. Germline trimming cut 2 bases from V and 0 bases from J; bases unmatched to any gene: 8. The CDR3 sequence is 17 residues long. The germline CDR1 and CDR2 sequences are SQVTM and ANQGSEA. The CDR3 protein is CSVEKTSGRQSSYEQYF. In DNA form, the CDR3 reads TGCAGCGTTGAAAAAACTAGCGGGAGGCAAAGCTCCTACGAGCAGTACTTC.

This chain connects TRBV4-1 to TRBJ1-4; D possibly corresponds to TRBD1 (6 bases). Germline V gene sequence: CDR1 MGHRA, CDR2 YSYEKL. Trimming cost V 6 bases and J 4 bases, with 18 bases left between them. The CDR3 sequence is 16 residues long. The CDR3 loop is CASRPTRGALNEKLFF. CDR3 bases: TGCGCCAGCAGGCCAACCCGGGGGGCGCTTAATGAAAAACTGTTTTTT.

DNA of the CDR3: TGCGCCAGCAGCTTGGGGACTAGCGGGAGGTTCAATGAGCAGTTCTTC. The encoded protein is CASSLGTSGRFNEQFF. This sequence joins TRBV5-1 and TRBJ2-1, with 14 bases that match TRBD2. CDR1 is SGHRS, CDR2 YFSETQ, per germline. This CDR3 is built from 16 residues. The V and J ends lost 0 bases and 6 bases, in that order; junction bases with no gene match: 2.

The genes are TRBV6-5 and TRBJ2-2; 7 nucleotides match TRBD2. Germline CDR1 is MNHEY and CDR2 is SVGAGI. CDR3 size: 16 residues. J gave up 3 bases and V 4 bases, and 8 bases lay outside the gene matches. The CDR3 loop is CASSSRTSKDTGELFF. The DNA for the CDR3 is TGTGCCAGCAGTTCTAGGACTAGTAAGGACACCGGGGAGCTGTTTTTT.

This clone appeared a single time. This chain uses TRBV19 with TRBJ1-3, with no clear D. The CDR3 runs to 13 residues. Trimming removed 3 bases at V and 4 bases at J, with 7 bases between. Germline CDR1 reads LNHDA; CDR2 reads SQIVND (reference sequence). The CDR3: CASSIQKGNTIYF. DNA for the CDR3: TGTGCCAGTAGTATCCAGAAGGGAAACACCATATATTTT.

This chain links TRBV4-3 with TRBJ1-3; D not certain. The CDR3 sequence is 15 residues long. The V gene lost 4 bases and the J gene lost 1 base, with 11 bases spanning the gap. Germline loops: CDR1 LGHNA, CDR2 YSLEER. The CDR3 DNA is TGCGCCAGCAGCCCGATTGTTGGTTCTGGAAACACCATATATTTT. Translation: CASSPIVGSGNTIYF.

V gene TRBV7-9 combines with J gene TRBJ1-1; D is unresolved. CDR3 length: 11 residues. Germline V gene data show CDR1 as SEHNR and CDR2 as FQNEAQ (reference sequence). V lost 3 bases, J lost 7 bases, and 6 bases lay in between. The CDR3: CASSFVGEAFF. The CDR3 DNA sequence: TGTGCCAGCAGCTTTGTGGGTGAAGCTTTCTTT.